The rows below give T cell receptor beta chains drawn from one sample of a study of OX40 agonist ivuxolimab in advanced cancers. TCRdb keeps only in-frame clones here, not all; method: immunoSEQ multiplex PCR. The sample yields roughly 40,000 clones, about 90% seen once. The sample here was CD4+ or CD8+ T cells sorted from blood, taken in a trial of the OX40 agonist ivuxolimab. The receptors originated from an adult with an advanced solid tumor such as melanoma, head and neck, liver or kidney cancer. CDR3s include the opening cysteine and the closing phenylalanine or tryptophan. Each record gives: CDR3 length, V gene, D gene, clone size, J gene, CDR3 protein, CDR3 DNA. D genes are given only for firm matches. The size field is filled for only some rows; it gives once, few, many or a size class.

>13|TRBV5-1|-|-|TRBJ2-7
CASSPSGGYEQYF
TGCGCCAGCAGCCCCTCGGGTGGCTACGAGCAGTACTTC
>17|TRBV5-1|TRBD1|-|TRBJ2-1
CASSLYPDRTTYNEQFF
TGCGCCAGCAGCTTATACCCGGACAGGACAACCTACAATGAGCAGTTCTTC
>15|TRBV27|-|once|TRBJ2-6
CASSLSASGANVLTF
TGTGCCAGCAGTTTATCGGCATCTGGGGCCAACGTCCTGACTTTC
>14|TRBV27|-|-|TRBJ2-7
CASSLRGPPYEQYF
TGTGCCAGCAGTTTAAGAGGCCCTCCCTACGAGCAGTACTTC
>13|TRBV30|-|-|TRBJ1-1
CAWSVGPGTEAFF
TGTGCCTGGAGTGTAGGCCCCGGCACTGAAGCTTTCTTT
>13|TRBV13|TRBD1|-|TRBJ1-2
CASSYRGSRGYTF
TGTGCCAGCAGCTACAGGGGATCGCGGGGCTACACCTTC
>13|TRBV6-1|-|-|TRBJ2-7
CASSAGGTYEQYF
TGTGCCAGCAGTGCCGGCGGAACCTACGAGCAGTACTTC
>13|TRBV6-6|-|-|TRBJ1-1
CASSYGGNTEAFF
TGTGCCAGCAGTTACGGGGGGAACACTGAAGCTTTCTTT
>19|TRBV7-9|-|-|TRBJ2-2
CASSRRYRGPESDTGELFF
TGTGCCAGCAGCCGTCGATACCGGGGCCCCGAATCCGACACCGGGGAGCTGTTTTTT
>13|TRBV11-2|-|-|TRBJ2-7
CASSFGRGYEQYF
TGTGCCAGCAGCTTCGGCAGGGGATACGAGCAGTACTTC